A selection of T cell receptor beta chains follows, all from one sample in a study of CD8+CD57+ T cells in acquired aplastic anemia. TCRdb re-analysed the reads in MiXCR, keeping a single row per CDR3 protein. The sample holds a few hundred thousand distinct CDR3 sequences, less than 35% seen once. The sequenced sample was sorted CD4+, CD8+, or CD8+CD57+ T cells (not recorded which) from PBMCs. The receptor set was obtained from a human donor with aplastic anemia. Each CDR3 is given with its conserved first and last residue. D genes are given only for firm matches. Size is stated for part of the rows, as once, few or many counts, or as a class when the clone is expanded.

D,size,V,J,DNA,CDR3
.,.,TRBV29-1,TRBJ1-1,TGCAGCGTTGAGGGCGTCCCGGGGACTGAAGCTTTCTTT,CSVEGVPGTEAFF
TRBD1,.,TRBV6-5,TRBJ1-2,TGTGCCAGCAGATACAGGGGGGATTTCTCCTTC,CASRYRGDFSF
.,.,TRBV9,TRBJ1-1,TGTGCCAGCAGCGTAGTTACGGGGGGGGGTACTGAAGCTTTCTTT,CASSVVTGGGTEAFF
.,many,TRBV4-1,TRBJ1-2,TGCGCCAGCAGCCAGGGAGGCCGTCACACCGGCTACACCTTC,CASSQGGRHTGYTF
TRBD1,once,TRBV7-2,TRBJ1-2,TGTGCCAGCAGTCGACAGGGTTCCCTGGGCTACACCTTC,CASSRQGSLGYTF
TRBD2,few,TRBV5-1,TRBJ2-3,TGCGCCAGCAGCTTGGATGCGGGAGGGCGGGATACGCAGTATTTT,CASSLDAGGRDTQYF
.,few,TRBV10-3,TRBJ1-2,TGTGCCAGCAGTGCGTCCCCCGGGACCCTGGGCAACTATGGCTACACCTTC,CASSASPGTLGNYGYTF
.,many,TRBV7-3,TRBJ1-2,TGTGCCAGCAGCTTAGACGGGTTGAACTATGGCTACACCTTC,CASSLDGLNYGYTF
.,.,TRBV6-4,TRBJ2-7,TGTGCCAGCAGTGCCTCGGACTTTTTGAGCTCCTACGAGCAGTACTTC,CASSASDFLSSYEQYF
.,.,TRBV18,TRBJ2-7,TGTGCCAGCTCACCAGATCTATCGAGCTCCTACGGGCAGTACTTC,CASSPDLSSSYGQYF
.,few,TRBV19,TRBJ1-1,TGTGCCAGTGCGAATGGGGGGCTTAGAATGAACACTGAAGCTTTCTTT,CASANGGLRMNTEAFF